The source of this T cell receptor beta chain is a study of blood T cell repertoires in COVID-19. This CDR3 is 17 amino acids long. Germline assignment: CDR1 MNHEY and CDR2 SMNVEV (reference sequence). The V and J ends lost 4 bases and 4 bases, in that order; junction bases with no gene match: 13. This clone was found a few times. In the source study's methods: Cell counts per sample came from amplifying reference gene primers. Data came from immunoSEQ multiplex PCR; TCRdb stores just in-frame clones and leaves some out. Clone size and V and J calls were adopted from that table, with D and trimming inferred from the DNA. The profile covers more than 150,000 clones, with nearly 80% appearing a single time and roughly 28% taken by the ten largest.

This TCR derives from a woman between 65 and 79 years old with acute or convalescent COVID-19. The sample taken for sequencing was peripheral blood. The chain is built from TRBV27 and TRBJ2-5, with TRBD1 matching over 9 bases. As DNA, the CDR3 is TGTGCCAGCAGTTCTCGAGGTTCGACAGGGGGGGTAGAGACCCAGTACTTC. Translated, it gives CASSSRGSTGGVETQYF.